A selection of T cell receptor beta chains follows, all from one sample in a study of T cell responses to AZD1222 COVID-19 vaccine. Method: immunoSEQ multiplex PCR; TCRdb's copy keeps in-frame clones and lacks some. The table includes approximately 82,000 clones, about 85% detected once. The starting material was peripheral blood, obtained on day 0 of AZD1222 vaccination. These receptors came from an adult in good health. Each CDR3 is given with its conserved first and last residue. The D gene is left open where the match is weak. Rows give clone size only sometimes, using once, few, many, or a class for an expanded clone.

clone_size j_call d_call v_call cdr3_nt cdr3_aa
- TRBJ2-1 - TRBV4-3 TGCGCCAGCAGCCCCGCCGGAAATGAGCAGTTCTTC CASSPAGNEQFF
- TRBJ1-1 - TRBV5-1 TGCGCCAGCAGCTTGATTGGGGGAGGCACTGAAGCTTTCTTT CASSLIGGGTEAFF
- TRBJ1-1 - TRBV6-2/TRBV6-3 TGTGCCAGCAGTTCTGCGGACTTATGGGCTGAAGCTTTCTTT CASSSADLWAEAFF
- TRBJ2-1 TRBD1 TRBV4-2 TGTGCCAGCAGCCAAGAAGGGCAGGGGGCCCATGAGCAGTTCTTC CASSQEGQGAHEQFF
- TRBJ1-4 - TRBV30 TGTGCCTGGAGCTTCGGGGGGGCTAATGAAAAACTGTTTTTT CAWSFGGANEKLFF
- TRBJ2-7 - TRBV6-5 TGTGCCAGCAGCCATCGACGGGACAACTACGAGCAGTACTTC CASSHRRDNYEQYF
once TRBJ1-2 - TRBV28 TGTGCCAGCAGTTCCGGACAGCACTATGGCTACACCTTC CASSSGQHYGYTF
few TRBJ1-2 - TRBV6-5 TGTGCCAGCAGTTACTCGGCGGTCTATGGCTACACCTTC CASSYSAVYGYTF
- TRBJ2-1 - TRBV5-1 TGCGCCAGCACCCCCCAGGGGAGCTCCTACAATGAGCAGTTCTTC CASTPQGSSYNEQFF
few TRBJ2-5 - TRBV6-1 TGTGCCAGCAGTGAAGCTCAGGGGTCAGAGACCCAGTACTTC CASSEAQGSETQYF
once TRBJ1-1 TRBD1 TRBV23-1 TGCGCCAGCAACCGAAGGACAGGGGGGGAGGCTTTCTTT CASNRRTGGEAFF
- TRBJ1-4 TRBD1 TRBV2 TGTGCCAGCAGGCCGCCGGGACAGGGGGTTCTGGGTAATGAAAAACTGTTTTTT CASRPPGQGVLGNEKLFF
- TRBJ2-2 TRBD1 TRBV3-1/TRBV3-2 TGTGCCAGTACCACAGGGGGCGCCACCGGGGAGCTGTTTTTT CASTTGGATGELFF
- TRBJ2-7 TRBD1 TRBV6-6 TGTGCCAGCAGTTACTCGGACAGGGGTAACGAGCAGTACTTC CASSYSDRGNEQYF
- TRBJ1-4 TRBD1 TRBV11-3 TGTGCCAGCAGCTTCGGGACAGGGATCGAAAAACTGTTTTTT CASSFGTGIEKLFF
few TRBJ2-1 - TRBV9 TGTGCCAGCAGCGTAGTTGGGATCTCCTACAATGAGCAGTTCTTC CASSVVGISYNEQFF
once TRBJ2-2 TRBD2 TRBV2 TGTGCCAGCACGGGAGCGGGATTTAACACCGGGGAGCTGTTTTTT CASTGAGFNTGELFF
- TRBJ2-5 TRBD2 TRBV27 TGTGCCAGCAGTTTTTACCCGCCGGGAGGGCTAGAGACCCAGTACTTC CASSFYPPGGLETQYF
- TRBJ2-1 - TRBV2 TGTGCCAGCAGTGGGGAATACAATGAGCAGTTCTTC CASSGEYNEQFF
once TRBJ2-2 - TRBV9 TGTGCCAGCAGCGTAGGAGGAACCCCCACCGGGGAGCTGTTTTTT CASSVGGTPTGELFF
- TRBJ2-7 - TRBV12-3/TRBV12-4 TGTGCCAGCAGTTTTTTAGGACGGTACGAGCAGTACTTC CASSFLGRYEQYF
- TRBJ1-1 - TRBV3-1/TRBV3-2 TGTGCCAGCAGCCAGCTAGGGTGGACTGAAGCTTTCTTT CASSQLGWTEAFF
- TRBJ1-4 - TRBV7-3 TGTGCCAGCAGCTTAACCAAGGGCGAAAAACTGTTTTTT CASSLTKGEKLFF
once TRBJ2-6 TRBD1 TRBV12-5 TGTGCTAGTGGTTTGGCCGGACAGGGGGCGCCCGGGGCCAACGTCCTGACTTTC CASGLAGQGAPGANVLTF
- TRBJ2-2 - TRBV12-5 TGTGCTAGTGGTTGGGGGAGCGGGGAGCTGTTTTTT CASGWGSGELFF
- TRBJ2-1 TRBD1 TRBV5-4 TGTGCCAGCAGCTACGACGACAGGGGCTACAATGAGCAGTTCTTC CASSYDDRGYNEQFF
- TRBJ1-2 - TRBV11-2 TGTGCCAGCAGCTTAGCCCCCACGGGGGCGGAGGGCTACACCTTC CASSLAPTGAEGYTF
- TRBJ1-5 TRBD1 TRBV6-6 TGTGCCAGCACCCAAGGACAGGGCGGCAATCAGCCCCAGCATTTT CASTQGQGGNQPQHF
- TRBJ2-5 TRBD1 TRBV28 TGTGCCAGCAGTTCGGTTACAGGGGCCTCTGCGAGAGAGACCCAGTACTTC CASSSVTGASARETQYF
once TRBJ2-6 TRBD1 TRBV25-1 TGTGCCAGCAGTGGGAGGACAGGGAGTGACGTCCTGACTTTC CASSGRTGSDVLTF
- TRBJ1-2 - TRBV19 TGTGCCAGTAGTATAACAGGGACCCCTAACTATGGCTACACCTTC CASSITGTPNYGYTF
few TRBJ1-1 TRBD1 TRBV12-3/TRBV12-4 TGTGCCAGCAGGCGCCAGGGGGGCACTGAAGCTTTCTTT CASRRQGGTEAFF
- TRBJ2-3 TRBD2 TRBV24-1 TGTGCCACCAGTGATTTGAGCAGGGAGGGTACGCAGTATTTT CATSDLSREGTQYF
- TRBJ1-4 - TRBV4-3 TGCGCCAGCAGCCAAAATCAGAGGGAGTATGAAAAACTGTTTTTT CASSQNQREYEKLFF
- TRBJ1-2 TRBD1 TRBV5-1 TGCGCCAGCAGCTGGGCCGGGACAGGGGGCGAGAACTATGGCTACACCTTC CASSWAGTGGENYGYTF
- TRBJ2-3 TRBD2 TRBV3-1/TRBV3-2 TGTGCCAGCAGCCCCGGGACTAGCGCTTCCTCTAGCACAGATACGCAGTATTTT CASSPGTSASSSTDTQYF
once TRBJ2-2 TRBD1 TRBV5-5 TGTGCCAGCAGCCTCGGGCAGGGGGTTTGGAGCACCGGGGAGCTGTTTTTT CASSLGQGVWSTGELFF
- TRBJ2-2 TRBD2 TRBV7-2 TGTGCCAGCACCATACCGGGACTAGCGGGTTCGAACACCGGGGAGCTGTTTTTT CASTIPGLAGSNTGELFF
- TRBJ1-2 TRBD1 TRBV18 TGTGCCAGCTCGCCTTGGGGACAGGGGGAACGGGGCTACACCTTC CASSPWGQGERGYTF
- TRBJ1-2 TRBD1 TRBV14 TGTGCCAGCAGCCCTGGGACAGTCTATGGCTACACCTTC CASSPGTVYGYTF
- TRBJ2-3 - TRBV19 TGTGCCAGTGCTAGGACAACTAGCACAGATACGCAGTATTTT CASARTTSTDTQYF
- TRBJ2-5 - TRBV28 TGTGCCAGCTCGGACACACAGACCCAGTACTTC CASSDTQTQYF